Listed below are T cell receptor beta chains from one sample, sequenced in a study of cytotoxic CD8 clonotypes in ibrutinib-treated CLL. Profiled with immunoSEQ multiplex PCR; TCRdb holds only in-frame clones, not every one. The sample lists some 23,000 clones, 55% to 85% occurring once. Sample: PBMCs, taken after 12 months of ibrutinib treatment. These receptors originate from a human donor with chronic lymphocytic leukemia. Each CDR3 is given with its conserved first and last residue. A D gene is named only where the DNA matches it firmly. A clone size is listed for some rows: how often the clone was seen (once, few, many), or a class if it is expanded.

abundance	d_gene	v_gene	j_gene	CDR3aa	CDR3nt
few	.	TRBV7-9	TRBJ2-7	CASSLGDLYEQYF	TGTGCCAGCAGCTTAGGGGACTTATACGAGCAGTACTTC
.	.	TRBV5-1	TRBJ1-6	CASSLDGKWNSPLHF	TGCGCCAGCAGCTTGGATGGTAAATGGAATTCACCCCTCCACTTT
.	.	TRBV12-5	TRBJ1-5	CASGLAQPGFPLSNQPQHF	TGTGCTAGTGGTTTGGCCCAACCGGGATTTCCACTTAGCAATCAGCCCCAGCATTTT
.	TRBD1	TRBV6-1	TRBJ2-2	CASRDGTGPGELFF	TGTGCCAGCAGAGATGGGACAGGGCCCGGGGAGCTGTTTTTT
.	.	TRBV7-9	TRBJ2-5	CASSPNTWDKQETQYF	TGTGCCAGCAGCCCCAACACCTGGGATAAACAAGAGACCCAGTACTTC
.	.	TRBV5-1	TRBJ2-1	CASSLPPGKGHEQFF	TGCGCCAGCAGCTTGCCCCCGGGAAAGGGCCATGAGCAGTTCTTC
.	.	TRBV27	TRBJ2-7	CASMGGASYEQYF	TGTGCCAGCATGGGGGGCGCCTCCTACGAGCAGTACTTC
.	TRBD1	TRBV12-5	TRBJ2-3	CASGLGQGTDTQYF	TGTGCTAGTGGTTTGGGACAGGGGACAGATACGCAGTATTTT
.	TRBD2	TRBV6-1	TRBJ2-3	CASSDTLAVTDTQYF	TGTGCCAGCAGTGATACTCTAGCGGTCACAGATACGCAGTATTTT
.	.	TRBV28	TRBJ2-4	CASSPGHSAATYF	TGTGCCAGCAGTCCCGGACACTCCGCCGCGACGTACTTC
.	TRBD2	TRBV7-9	TRBJ2-5	CASSLAGQRGTETQYF	TGTGCCAGCAGCTTAGCTGGGCAGCGGGGGACGGAGACCCAGTACTTC
.	.	TRBV7-2	TRBJ2-5	CASSNWGDQETQYF	TGTGCCAGCAGCAACTGGGGGGACCAAGAGACCCAGTACTTC
few	.	TRBV28	TRBJ2-5	CASSPRQQAEYF	TGTGCCAGCAGTCCCAGACAGCAGGCTGAGTACTTC
.	TRBD1	TRBV28	TRBJ1-1	CASSEPTGARLF	TGTGCCAGCAGTGAACCGACAGGGGCTCGTCTCTTT
.	.	TRBV6-1	TRBJ2-7	CASSEIRGYEQYF	TGTGCCAGCAGTGAAATAAGAGGCTACGAGCAGTACTTC
.	.	TRBV7-2	TRBJ1-5	CASSLGLSGPQPQHF	TGTGCCAGCAGCTTAGGACTCTCGGGGCCTCAGCCCCAGCATTTT
once	.	TRBV27	TRBJ2-5	CASRGPGETQYF	TGTGCCAGCAGGGGGCCCGGAGAGACCCAGTACTTC
medium-sized	.	TRBV6-1	TRBJ1-4	CASSENREREKLFF	TGTGCCAGCAGTGAAAACAGGGAGAGGGAAAAACTGTTTTTT
.	TRBD1	TRBV27	TRBJ2-7	CASSSLRQGAKYEQYF	TGTGCCAGCAGTTCTCTCCGACAGGGGGCTAAATACGAGCAGTACTTC
.	TRBD1	TRBV5-1	TRBJ2-7	CASSSGQGINEQYF	TGCGCCAGCAGCTCTGGACAGGGGATCAACGAGCAGTACTTC
few	.	TRBV2	TRBJ2-5	CASGGRGGIQETQYF	TGTGCCAGCGGCGGTAGGGGGGGTATCCAAGAGACCCAGTACTTC
.	.	TRBV7-9	TRBJ1-3	CASSSDSSPGNTIYF	TGTGCCAGCAGCTCGGACAGCTCCCCTGGAAACACCATATATTTT
.	TRBD2	TRBV7-9	TRBJ2-2	CASSRTSGGLNTGELFF	TGTGCCAGCAGCAGGACTAGCGGGGGGCTTAACACCGGGGAGCTGTTTTTT
.	TRBD1	TRBV5-1	TRBJ1-5	CASSYGQGPNQPQHF	TGCGCCAGCAGCTACGGACAGGGACCTAATCAGCCCCAGCATTTT
.	TRBD1	TRBV2	TRBJ2-7	CASSTGTGMYEQYF	TGTGCCAGCAGTACCGGGACAGGGATGTACGAGCAGTACTTC
few	TRBD1	TRBV7-9	TRBJ1-6	CASSFRPQGQYNSPLHF	TGTGCCAGCAGTTTTAGGCCTCAGGGACAGTATAATTCACCCCTCCACTTT
medium-sized	TRBD2	TRBV11-2	TRBJ2-5	CASSLGFGEGETQYF	TGTGCCAGCAGCTTAGGTTTCGGGGAGGGGGAGACCCAGTACTTC
.	TRBD1	TRBV28	TRBJ2-5	CASSFFGTGQETQYF	TGTGCCAGCAGTTTTTTCGGGACAGGACAAGAGACCCAGTACTTC
once	.	TRBV10-2	TRBJ2-2	CASSERAITGELFF	TGCGCCAGCAGTGAAAGGGCCATCACCGGGGAGCTGTTTTTT
.	TRBD1	TRBV7-3	TRBJ2-7	CASSLKGDREQYF	TGTGCCAGCAGCTTAAAAGGGGACAGGGAGCAGTACTTC
.	.	TRBV7-3	TRBJ2-6	CASSLGHSGANVLTF	TGTGCCAGCAGCTTAGGGCACTCTGGGGCCAACGTCCTGACTTTC
.	.	TRBV5-1	TRBJ2-7	CASSRLTSGAYEQYF	TGCGCCAGCAGCCGACTGACCAGCGGAGCCTACGAGCAGTACTTC
few	TRBD2	TRBV9	TRBJ2-7	CASSVGPSGGDQTYEQYF	TGTGCCAGCAGCGTAGGTCCCAGCGGGGGAGATCAAACCTACGAGCAGTACTTC
.	TRBD2	TRBV9	TRBJ2-7	CASSARLAGSSYEQYF	TGTGCCAGCAGCGCAAGACTAGCGGGGAGCTCCTACGAGCAGTACTTC
.	TRBD1	TRBV2	TRBJ2-5	CASSPRQGGETQYF	TGTGCCAGCAGTCCTCGACAGGGTGGAGAGACCCAGTACTTC
.	.	TRBV19	TRBJ1-1	CASSIAYGEAFF	TGTGCCAGTAGTATAGCGTATGGTGAAGCTTTCTTT
.	.	TRBV9	TRBJ1-1	CASSATAGQVAEAFF	TGTGCCAGCAGCGCGACTGCCGGACAAGTCGCTGAAGCTTTCTTT
.	TRBD1	TRBV28	TRBJ2-7	CASSAPGQGGYEQYF	TGTGCCAGCAGTGCACCGGGACAGGGAGGTTACGAGCAGTACTTC
.	.	TRBV28	TRBJ2-7	CASRTGYEQYF	TGTGCCAGCAGGACAGGTTACGAGCAGTACTTC
.	TRBD1	TRBV2	TRBJ2-2	CASSEGRGFGELFF	TGTGCCAGCAGTGAAGGCAGGGGGTTCGGGGAGCTGTTTTTT
few	.	TRBV28	TRBJ2-7	CASSGHNVPFEQYF	TGTGCCAGCAGCGGACACAATGTGCCCTTCGAGCAGTACTTC
.	.	TRBV5-4	TRBJ1-2	CASSPNRGSNYGYTF	TGTGCCAGCAGCCCCAATAGGGGGAGTAACTATGGCTACACCTTC
.	.	TRBV9	TRBJ1-1	CASSVRRQDTEAFF	TGTGCCAGCAGCGTTCGCCGACAGGACACTGAAGCTTTCTTT
.	.	TRBV4-3	TRBJ1-5	CASSQEGGAGWNQPQHF	TGCGCCAGCAGCCAAGAAGGGGGGGCCGGGTGGAATCAGCCCCAGCATTTT
.	TRBD1	TRBV4-1	TRBJ1-1	CASSQRVSRTGDTEAFF	TGCGCCAGCAGCCAACGCGTGAGCCGGACAGGGGACACTGAAGCTTTCTTT